This T cell receptor (beta chain) emerged from a study of cytomegalovirus exposure and HLA in healthy donors. A multiplex PCR was run with 60 Vbeta primers and 13 Jbeta primers. Assay: immunoSEQ multiplex PCR; the TCRdb copy retains only in-frame clones and omits some. The sample includes fewer than 70,000 clones, around 70% seen only once; the top ten take roughly 9.7%. Regarding this clone: Its antigen is unidentified.

Germline V CDR1 and CDR2: SGHTA, FQGTGA. Trimming took 5 bases from V and 3 from J, leaving 16 bases between them. The CDR3 is 15 residues long. Study-wide points: A later analysis, which compared TCR beta chains of equal frequency, found the HLA-associated ones more clonally expanded. It has been reported that TCR beta sequences accurately predicted the HLA-A and HLA-B alleles of most subjects. Several V segments, TRBV6-2 and TRBV6-3 among them, could not be told apart and were dropped. The authors listed roughly 150 TCR beta chains as cytomegalovirus-associated.

This clonotype was obtained from a woman younger than 45 in good health and CMV-seronegative. Sample: PBMCs. The chain uses TRBV7-3 and TRBJ1-1; D possibly corresponds to TRBD1 (5 bases). CDR3 sequence: CASSVRAPGDTEAFF. For the CDR3, the DNA is TGTGCCAGCAGCGTTAGGGCGCCGGGGGACACTGAAGCTTTCTTT. The full variable domain, its missing parts supplied by reference TRBV7-3 and TRBJ1-1, is GAGVSQTPSNKVTEKGKYVELRCDPISGHTALYWYRQSLGQGPEFLIYFQGTGAADDSGLPNDRFFAVRPEGSVSTLKIQRTERGDSAVYLCASSVRAPGDTEAFFGQGTRLTVV.